This T cell receptor beta chain emerged from a study of long-term antiretroviral therapy in people with HIV. Turning to the study itself: The study's earliest collections predate the 2015 immediate-ART recommendation by about a decade. Study-wide results and limits: The study found that diversity rose after ART but stayed below transplant donor controls. Comparison with controls showed narrower CDR3 length ranges in HIV repertoires.

V lost 3 bases and J lost 2; bases outside the gene matches: 6. The CDR3 covers 15 residues. Germline V gene sequence: CDR1 ENHRY, CDR2 SYGVKD. The run of the v3.0 immunoSEQ assay was at survey level. Assay: immunoSEQ multiplex PCR; the TCRdb copy retains only in-frame clones and omits some. The sample contains under 15,000 clones, 82% of which appear only once. Only United States sites treated participants with HIV. Details on this clone: Its specificity is not known.

The rearrangement uses TRBV10-3 and TRBJ2-7, with 8 positions matching TRBD1. Specimen: unsorted PBMCs, collected 8 to 8.5 years after starting antiretroviral therapy. The TCR sequence derives from a man between 45 and 60 years old with HIV. The CDR3 protein is CAISDPGTGAYEQYF. The CDR3 coding sequence is TGTGCCATCAGTGACCCTGGGACAGGCGCCTACGAGCAGTACTTC.